This T cell receptor (beta chain) appears in the sequencing data of a study of blood T cell repertoires in COVID-19. As handled by the study authors: Amplification of reference gene primers was used by the study to estimate nucleated cell counts. Here immunoSEQ multiplex PCR was the method, and the copy in TCRdb shows in-frame clones only, minus some. V and J calls and clone size come straight from that table; D and trimming were deduced from the DNA. This sample has approximately 220,000 clones; roughly 88% occur once, and the top ten carry about 4%. The V and J ends lost 5 bases and 1 base respectively, with 14 bases between them. The CDR3 has 15 residues. Germline values: CDR1 MNHEY, CDR2 SMNVEV (reference sequence).

Sequencing input: PBMCs or T cells enriched from blood (not recorded which). The clonotype originates from a woman between 35 and 50 years old with acute COVID-19. The rearrangement uses TRBV27 and TRBJ1-1; possibly TRBD1 for D (6 bases). This chain's CDR3 is CASSPWTDPNTEAFF. In nucleotides, the CDR3 is TGTGCCAGCAGTCCCTGGACAGACCCGAACACTGAAGCTTTCTTT.